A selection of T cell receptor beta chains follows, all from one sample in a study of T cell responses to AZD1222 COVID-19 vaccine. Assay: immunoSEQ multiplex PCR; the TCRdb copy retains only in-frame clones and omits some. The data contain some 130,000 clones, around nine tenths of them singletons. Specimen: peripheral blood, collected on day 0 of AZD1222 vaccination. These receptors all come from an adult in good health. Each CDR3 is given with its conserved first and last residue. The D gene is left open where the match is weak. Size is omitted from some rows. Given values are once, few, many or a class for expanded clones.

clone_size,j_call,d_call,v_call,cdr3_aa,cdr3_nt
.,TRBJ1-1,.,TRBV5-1,CASSSGGQSLKAFF,TGCGCCAGCAGCTCCGGAGGACAGAGCCTAAAAGCTTTCTTT
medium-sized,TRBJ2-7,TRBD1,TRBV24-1,CAAGGPLPYEQYF,TGTGCCGCAGGGGGTCCTTTACCCTACGAGCAGTACTTC
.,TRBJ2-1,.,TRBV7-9,CASSLAGTVNNEQFF,TGTGCCAGCAGCTTAGCCGGGACTGTAAACAATGAGCAGTTCTTC
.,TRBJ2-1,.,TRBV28,CASSLWQGGEFF,TGTGCCAGCAGTTTGTGGCAGGGGGGGGAGTTCTTC
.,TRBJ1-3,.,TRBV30,CAWSGGGNTIYF,TGTGCCTGGAGTGGGGGGGGAAACACCATATATTTT
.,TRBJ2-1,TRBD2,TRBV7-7,CASSTTSGSRNEQFF,TGTGCTAGCAGTACGACTAGCGGGAGCAGGAATGAGCAGTTCTTC
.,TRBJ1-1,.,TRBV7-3,CASSRAGLNTEAFF,TGTGCCAGCAGCCGGGCAGGGCTGAACACTGAAGCTTTCTTT
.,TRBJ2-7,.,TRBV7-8,CASSRREGSYEQYF,TGTGCCAGCAGCCGTAGAGAGGGGAGCTACGAGCAGTACTTC
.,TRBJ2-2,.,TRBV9,CASSVVPDTGELFF,TGTGCCAGCAGCGTAGTTCCAGACACCGGGGAGCTGTTTTTT
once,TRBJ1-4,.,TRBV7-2,CASSRRAGGEKLFF,TGTGCCAGCAGCCGGCGGGCCGGTGGGGAAAAACTGTTTTTT
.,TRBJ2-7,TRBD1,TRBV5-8,CASSFYRTGDNYEQYF,TGTGCCAGCAGCTTCTATAGGACAGGGGATAACTACGAGCAGTACTTC
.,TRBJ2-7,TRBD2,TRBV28,CASRSLAGGTYEQYF,TGTGCCAGCAGATCACTAGCGGGGGGGACCTACGAGCAGTACTTC
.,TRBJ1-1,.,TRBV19,CASRSPGTLAFF,TGTGCCAGTAGGTCCCCTGGAACACTGGCTTTCTTT
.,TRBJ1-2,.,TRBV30,CACYSGGEPYGYTF,TGTGCCTGCTACAGTGGAGGAGAACCTTATGGCTACACCTTC
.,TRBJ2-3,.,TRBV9,CASSVGTSSTDTQYF,TGTGCCAGCAGCGTAGGGACGTCGAGCACAGATACGCAGTATTTT
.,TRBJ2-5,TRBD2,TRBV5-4,CASSLQGLGLAGGIETQYF,TGTGCCAGCAGCTTACAGGGATTGGGACTAGCGGGAGGTATAGAGACCCAGTACTTC
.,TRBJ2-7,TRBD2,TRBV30,CAWSTGGGRAPYEQYF,TGTGCCTGGAGTACCGGAGGAGGGAGGGCCCCCTACGAGCAGTACTTC
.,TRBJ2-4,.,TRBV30,CAWRVRGSPKNIQYF,TGTGCCTGGAGAGTCCGGGGATCCCCCAAAAACATTCAGTACTTC
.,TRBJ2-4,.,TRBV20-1,CSASRNIQYF,TGCAGTGCTAGTAGGAACATTCAGTACTTC
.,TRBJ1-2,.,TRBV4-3,CASSQELAYYGYTF,TGCGCCAGCAGCCAAGAACTGGCCTACTATGGCTACACCTTC